Sequencing of this TCR beta chain was carried out in a study of cytomegalovirus exposure and HLA in healthy donors. The wider study: Of several hundred genotyped donors, around 76% clustered with self-reported Caucasian donors. Overall study findings and caveats: For most TCR beta V segments, an earlier analysis put the productive rate at about 90% or about 30% of the time. There were some public TCRs occurring in many donors, but most TCR sequences were rare. At a 0.05 false discovery rate, a later analysis found 16,951 TCR beta sequences to be associated with HLA alleles.

CDR3 length: 20 residues. The V gene's germline CDR1 is LNHNV and CDR2 YYDKDF (reference sequence). Germline trimming cut 4 bases from V and 3 bases from J; bases unmatched to any gene: 16. A multiplex PCR was run with 60 Vbeta primers and 13 Jbeta primers. Assay: immunoSEQ multiplex PCR; the TCRdb copy retains only in-frame clones and omits some. The table lists 98,000 or so clones, 70% to 80% of them singletons. Worth noting for this clone: Its specificity is unknown. The sample holds other DNA sequences that translate to the same CDR3.

This rearrangement joins TRBV15 to TRBJ1-4, with 11 bases aligning to TRBD1. The sample comprised PBMCs. The source is a female donor in good health and CMV-seronegative. The CDR3 loop is CATSTPLGQGGSAANEKLFF. CDR3 bases: TGTGCCACCAGCACCCCCCTGGGACAGGGGGGCTCGGCAGCTAATGAAAAACTGTTTTTT.